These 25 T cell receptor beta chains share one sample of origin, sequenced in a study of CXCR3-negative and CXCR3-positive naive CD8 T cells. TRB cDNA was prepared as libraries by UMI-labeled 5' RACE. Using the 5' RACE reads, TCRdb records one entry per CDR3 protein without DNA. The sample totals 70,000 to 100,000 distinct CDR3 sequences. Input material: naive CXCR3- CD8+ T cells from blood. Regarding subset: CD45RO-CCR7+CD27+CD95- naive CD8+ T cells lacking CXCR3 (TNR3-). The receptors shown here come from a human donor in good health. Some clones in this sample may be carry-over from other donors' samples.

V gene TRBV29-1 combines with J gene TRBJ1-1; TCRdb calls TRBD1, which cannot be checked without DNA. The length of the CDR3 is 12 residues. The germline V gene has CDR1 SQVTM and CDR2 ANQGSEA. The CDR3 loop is CSDRAGDTEAFF.

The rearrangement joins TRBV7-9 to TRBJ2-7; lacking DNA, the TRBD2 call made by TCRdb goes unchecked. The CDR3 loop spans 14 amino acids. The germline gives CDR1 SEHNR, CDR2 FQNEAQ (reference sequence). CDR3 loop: CASSFASGVYEQYF.

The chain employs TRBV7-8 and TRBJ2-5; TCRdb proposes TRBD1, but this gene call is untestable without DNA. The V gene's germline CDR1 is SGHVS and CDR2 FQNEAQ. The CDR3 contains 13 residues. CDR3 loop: CASSWTGAETQYF.

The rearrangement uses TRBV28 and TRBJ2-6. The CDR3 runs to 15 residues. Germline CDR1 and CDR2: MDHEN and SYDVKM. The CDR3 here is CASNLFSSGANVLTF.

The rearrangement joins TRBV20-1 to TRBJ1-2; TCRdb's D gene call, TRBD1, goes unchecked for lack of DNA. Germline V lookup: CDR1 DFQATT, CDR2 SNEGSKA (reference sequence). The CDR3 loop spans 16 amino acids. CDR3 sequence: CSARGAKGETNYGYTF.

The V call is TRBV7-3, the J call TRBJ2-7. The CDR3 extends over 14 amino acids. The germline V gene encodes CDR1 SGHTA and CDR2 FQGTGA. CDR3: CASSSNPSSYEQYF.

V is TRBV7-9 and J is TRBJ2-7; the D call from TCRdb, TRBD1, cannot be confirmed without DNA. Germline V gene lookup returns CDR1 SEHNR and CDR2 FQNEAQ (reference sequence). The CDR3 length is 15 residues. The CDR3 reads CASSSDRGGVNEQYF.

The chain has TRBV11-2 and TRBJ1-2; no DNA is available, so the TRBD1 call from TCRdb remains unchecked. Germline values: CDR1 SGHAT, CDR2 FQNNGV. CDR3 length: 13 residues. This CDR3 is CASSLDSFYGYTF.

CDR3 in amino acids: CSVEKGYEQYF. The rearrangement joins TRBV29-1 to TRBJ2-7. The CDR3 totals 11 residues. The germline CDR1 and CDR2 sequences are SQVTM and ANQGSEA.

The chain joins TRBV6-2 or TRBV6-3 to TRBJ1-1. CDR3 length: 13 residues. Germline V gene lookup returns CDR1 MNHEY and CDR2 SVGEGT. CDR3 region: CASSYNPRFEAFF.

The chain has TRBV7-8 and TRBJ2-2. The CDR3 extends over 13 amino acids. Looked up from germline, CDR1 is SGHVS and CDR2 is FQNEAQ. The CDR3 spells CASSFLYAGELFF.

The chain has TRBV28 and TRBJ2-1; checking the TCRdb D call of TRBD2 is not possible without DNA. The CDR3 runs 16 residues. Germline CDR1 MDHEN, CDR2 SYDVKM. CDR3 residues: CASSHLTSGYYNEQFF.

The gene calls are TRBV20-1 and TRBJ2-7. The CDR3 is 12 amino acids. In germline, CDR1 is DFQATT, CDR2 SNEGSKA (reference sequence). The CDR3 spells CSAPGAPDEQYF.

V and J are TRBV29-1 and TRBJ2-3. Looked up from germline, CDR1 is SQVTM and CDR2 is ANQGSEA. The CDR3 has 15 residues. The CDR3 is CSARTGPPSTDTQYF.

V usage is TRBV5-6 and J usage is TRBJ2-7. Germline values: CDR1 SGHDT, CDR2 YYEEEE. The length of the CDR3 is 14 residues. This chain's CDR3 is CASSLEYSTYEQYF.

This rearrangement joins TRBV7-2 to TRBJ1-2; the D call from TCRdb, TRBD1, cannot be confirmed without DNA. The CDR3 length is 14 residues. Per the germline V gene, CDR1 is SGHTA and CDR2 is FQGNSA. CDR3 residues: CASSPGQLNYGYTF.

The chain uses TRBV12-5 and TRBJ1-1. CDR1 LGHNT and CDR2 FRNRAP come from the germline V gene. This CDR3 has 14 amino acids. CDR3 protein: CASGLGLGNTEAFF.

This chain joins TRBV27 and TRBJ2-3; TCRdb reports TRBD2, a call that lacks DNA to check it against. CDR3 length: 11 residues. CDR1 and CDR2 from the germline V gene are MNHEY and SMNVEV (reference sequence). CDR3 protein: CASREADTQYF.

The CDR3 here is CSVEGLGGYGYTF. The chain joins TRBV29-1 to TRBJ1-2; the D call of TRBD1 rests on TCRdb alone, since no DNA is present to check it. The CDR3 runs 13 residues. The germline V gene has CDR1 SQVTM and CDR2 ANQGSEA.

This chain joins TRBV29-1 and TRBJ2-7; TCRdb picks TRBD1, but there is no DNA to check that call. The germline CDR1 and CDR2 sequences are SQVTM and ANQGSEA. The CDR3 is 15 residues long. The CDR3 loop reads CSAQLWDRISYEQYF.

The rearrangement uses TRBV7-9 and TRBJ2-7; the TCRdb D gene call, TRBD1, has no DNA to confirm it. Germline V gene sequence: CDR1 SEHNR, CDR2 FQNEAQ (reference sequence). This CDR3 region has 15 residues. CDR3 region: CASSLGDREGYEQYF.

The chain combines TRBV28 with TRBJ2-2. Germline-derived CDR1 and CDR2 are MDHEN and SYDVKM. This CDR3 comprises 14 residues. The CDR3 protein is CASSLAGSTGELFF.

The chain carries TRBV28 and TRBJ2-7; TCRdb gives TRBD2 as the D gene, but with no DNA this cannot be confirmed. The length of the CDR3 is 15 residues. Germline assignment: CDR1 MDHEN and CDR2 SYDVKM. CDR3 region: CASSPPGGSAYEQYF.

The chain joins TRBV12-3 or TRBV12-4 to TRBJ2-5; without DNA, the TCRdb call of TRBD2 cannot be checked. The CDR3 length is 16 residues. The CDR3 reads CASTSSTSGDQETQYF.

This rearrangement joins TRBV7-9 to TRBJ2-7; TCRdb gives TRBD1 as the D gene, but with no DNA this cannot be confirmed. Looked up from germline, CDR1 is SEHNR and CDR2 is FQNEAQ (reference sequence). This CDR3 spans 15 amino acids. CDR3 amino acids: CASSLPGTDLAEQYF.